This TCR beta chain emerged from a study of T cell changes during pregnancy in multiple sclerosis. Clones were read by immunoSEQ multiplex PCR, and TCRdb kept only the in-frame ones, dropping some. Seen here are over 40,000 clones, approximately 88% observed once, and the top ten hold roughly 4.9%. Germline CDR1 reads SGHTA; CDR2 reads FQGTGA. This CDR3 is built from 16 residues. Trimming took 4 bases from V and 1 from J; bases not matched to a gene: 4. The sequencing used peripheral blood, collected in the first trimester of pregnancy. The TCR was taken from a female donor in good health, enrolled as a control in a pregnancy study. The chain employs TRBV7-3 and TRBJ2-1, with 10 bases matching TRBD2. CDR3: CASSSKRGGSYNEQFF. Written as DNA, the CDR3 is TGTGCCAGCAGCTCTAAGCGGGGGGGATCCTACAATGAGCAGTTCTTC.